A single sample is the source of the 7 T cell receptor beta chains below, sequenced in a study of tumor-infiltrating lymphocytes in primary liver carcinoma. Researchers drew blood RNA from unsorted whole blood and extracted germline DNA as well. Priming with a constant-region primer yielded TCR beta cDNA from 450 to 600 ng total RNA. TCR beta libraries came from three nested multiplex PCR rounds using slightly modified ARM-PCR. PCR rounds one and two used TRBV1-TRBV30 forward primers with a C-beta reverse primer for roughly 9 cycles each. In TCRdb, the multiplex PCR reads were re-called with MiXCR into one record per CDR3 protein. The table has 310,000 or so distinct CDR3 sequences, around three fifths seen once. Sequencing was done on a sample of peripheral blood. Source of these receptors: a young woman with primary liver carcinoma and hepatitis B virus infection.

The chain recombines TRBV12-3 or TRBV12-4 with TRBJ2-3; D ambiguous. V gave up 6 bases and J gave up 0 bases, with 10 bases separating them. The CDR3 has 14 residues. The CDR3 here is CASSPWRSTDTQYF. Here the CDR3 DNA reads TGTGCCAGCAGCCCCTGGCGGAGCACAGATACGCAGTATTTT.

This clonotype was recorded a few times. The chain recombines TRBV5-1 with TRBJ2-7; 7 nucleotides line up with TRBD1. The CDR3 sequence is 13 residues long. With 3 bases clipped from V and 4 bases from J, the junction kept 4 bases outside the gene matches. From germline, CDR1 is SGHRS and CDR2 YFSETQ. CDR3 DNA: TGCGCCAGCAGCTACACGACAGGGTACGAGCAGTACTTC. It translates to CASSYTTGYEQYF.

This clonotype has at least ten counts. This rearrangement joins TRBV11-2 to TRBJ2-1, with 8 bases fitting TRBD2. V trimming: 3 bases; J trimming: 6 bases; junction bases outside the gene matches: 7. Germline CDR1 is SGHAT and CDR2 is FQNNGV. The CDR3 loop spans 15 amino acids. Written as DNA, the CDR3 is TGTGCCAGCAGCTTCAGGCTAGCGGGCACCAATGAGCAGTTCTTC. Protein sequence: CASSFRLAGTNEQFF.

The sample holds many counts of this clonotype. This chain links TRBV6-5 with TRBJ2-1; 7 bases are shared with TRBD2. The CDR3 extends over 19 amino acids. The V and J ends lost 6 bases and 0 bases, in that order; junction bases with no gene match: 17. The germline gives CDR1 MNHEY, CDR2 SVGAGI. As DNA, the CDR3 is TGTGCCAGCAGGCGTGCGGGAGTGATGGGACGAAGCTCCTACAATGAGCAGTTCTTC. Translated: CASRRAGVMGRSSYNEQFF.

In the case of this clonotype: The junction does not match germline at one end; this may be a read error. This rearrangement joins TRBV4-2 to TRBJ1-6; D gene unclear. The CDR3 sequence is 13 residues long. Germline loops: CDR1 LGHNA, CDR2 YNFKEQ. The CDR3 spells CASSREIGSPLYF. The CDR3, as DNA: TGTGCCAGCAGCCGTGAAATAGGGTCACCCCTCTACTTT.

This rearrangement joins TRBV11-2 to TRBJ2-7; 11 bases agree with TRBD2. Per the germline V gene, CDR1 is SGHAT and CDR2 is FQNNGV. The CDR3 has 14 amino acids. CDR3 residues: CISSLTGTSGPEYF. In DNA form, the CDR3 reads TGTATCAGCAGCTTAACCGGGACTAGCGGACCGGAGTACTTC.

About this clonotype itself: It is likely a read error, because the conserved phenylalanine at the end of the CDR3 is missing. The CDR3 here is CASSSKKRLGLASYEQYI. CDR3 bases: TGTGCCAGCAGTTCAAAAAAAAGATTGGGACTAGCATCGTACGAGCAGTACATC. The chain employs TRBV6-2 or TRBV6-3 and TRBJ2-7, with 9 bases lining up with TRBD2. Germline V CDR1 and CDR2: MNHEY, SVGEGT. The junction had 17 bases not matched to a gene; V was cut back by 4 bases and J by 4 bases. The CDR3 runs to 18 residues.